Listed here are 6 T cell receptor beta chains from one sample, sequenced in a study of cytomegalovirus exposure and HLA in healthy donors. The PCR used 60 Vbeta and 13 Jbeta primers. This table comes from immunoSEQ multiplex PCR, and its TCRdb copy is limited to in-frame clones, with some not included. The sample includes about 150,000 clones, around 10% of them seen just once. Input material: PBMCs. Receptors originate from a male donor in good health and CMV-seronegative.

The rearrangement uses TRBV28 and TRBJ2-7; no clear D gene. Trimming shortened V by 3 bases and J by 5 bases, and 11 bases separated the two germline ends. Germline-derived CDR1 and CDR2 are MDHEN and SYDVKM. This CDR3 region has 13 residues. The CDR3 sequence: CASSFFGLDEQYF. The CDR3 DNA follows: TGTGCCAGCAGTTTCTTTGGGCTGGACGAGCAGTACTTC.

The chain carries TRBV28 and TRBJ1-2; no clear D. The CDR3 totals 14 residues. CDR1 is MDHEN, CDR2 SYDVKM, per germline. The V end lost 4 bases, the J end lost 3 bases, and 12 bases lay between the germline ends. For the CDR3, the DNA is TGTGCCAGCAGTTCCATCACAGTGTACTATGGCTACACCTTC. Translation gives CASSSITVYYGYTF.

The chain is built from TRBV27 and TRBJ2-7, with 7 bases lining up with TRBD2. Unmatched junction bases numbered 1, after V lost 3 bases and J lost 2 bases. The CDR3 covers 13 residues. Germline assignment: CDR1 MNHEY and CDR2 SMNVEV (reference sequence). The CDR3 loop reads CASSLGLPYEQYF. The CDR3, as DNA: TGTGCCAGCAGTTTGGGACTACCCTACGAGCAGTACTTC.

This clone appeared a few times. Without the conserved terminal phenylalanine or tryptophan, this CDR3 likely stems from a read error. This chain uses TRBV5-1 with TRBJ2-3; D remains ambiguous. Germline V lookup: CDR1 SGHRS, CDR2 YFSETQ. V shed 2 bases and J shed 4 bases, with 8 bases lying between them. This CDR3 is 13 amino acids long. CDR3 region: CASSFGSADTQYL. CDR3 DNA sequence: TGCGCCAGCAGCTTCGGGTCCGCAGATACGCAGTATTTG.

The genes are TRBV4-2 and TRBJ2-7; TRBD1 matches 9 bases. Germline V gene lookup returns CDR1 LGHNA and CDR2 YNFKEQ. This CDR3 is 15 amino acids long. V shed 3 bases and J 3 bases; nucleotides not matched to a gene: 6. CDR3 sequence: CASSHRTGANYEQYF. DNA for the CDR3: TGTGCCAGCAGCCACCGGACAGGGGCTAACTACGAGCAGTACTTC.

Worth noting for this clone: Compared with germline, one end of the junction differs, possibly owing to a read error. The sample has other DNA sequences that encode this CDR3 too. The CDR3 DNA reads as TGTGCCAGCAGTTTTGACAGGGGTGGTGAAGCCTTCTTT. Its protein product is CASSFDRGGEAFF. This chain uses TRBV27 with TRBJ1-1; 8 positions agree with TRBD1. Germline V gives CDR1 MNHEY, CDR2 SMNVEV (reference sequence). This CDR3 is 13 amino acids long.